This TCR beta chain was sequenced in a study of control samples from healthy donors and cancer patients. Germline CDR1 SNHLY, CDR2 FYNNEI. The CDR3 is 15 residues long. Trimming took off 5 bases at V and 2 bases at J, with 13 bases between the two ends. Sequencing was performed with immunoSEQ multiplex PCR; in TCRdb, only in-frame clones are kept and a portion is missing. This table has roughly 150,000 clones, 88% appearing once. This clone turned up a few times. The sequenced sample consisted of blood. The receptor's source is a man aged 18 to 30 in good health. The rearrangement uses TRBV2 and TRBJ1-5; no clear D. As DNA, the CDR3 is TGTGCCAGCAGTACCTTTTCCGAGGGCAATCAGCCCCAGCATTTT. Encoded protein: CASSTFSEGNQPQHF.